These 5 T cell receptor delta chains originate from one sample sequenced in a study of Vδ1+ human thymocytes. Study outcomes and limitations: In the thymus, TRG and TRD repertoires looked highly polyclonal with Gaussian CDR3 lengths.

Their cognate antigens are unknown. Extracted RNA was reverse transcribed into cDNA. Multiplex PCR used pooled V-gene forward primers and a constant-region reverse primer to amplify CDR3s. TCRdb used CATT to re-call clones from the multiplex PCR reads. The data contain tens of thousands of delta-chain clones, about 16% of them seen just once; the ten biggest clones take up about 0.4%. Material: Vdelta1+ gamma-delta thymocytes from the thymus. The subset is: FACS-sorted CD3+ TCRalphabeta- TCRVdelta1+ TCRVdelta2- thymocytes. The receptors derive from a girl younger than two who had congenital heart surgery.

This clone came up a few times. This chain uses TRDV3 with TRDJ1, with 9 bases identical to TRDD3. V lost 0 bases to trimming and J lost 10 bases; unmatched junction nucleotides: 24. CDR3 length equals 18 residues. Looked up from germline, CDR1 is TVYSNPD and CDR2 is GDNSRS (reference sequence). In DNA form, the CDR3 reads TGTGCCTTTAGATCTCGCCGATACGGTCAGGGGGATACTAGACGACTCATCTTT. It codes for CAFRSRRYGQGDTRRLIF.

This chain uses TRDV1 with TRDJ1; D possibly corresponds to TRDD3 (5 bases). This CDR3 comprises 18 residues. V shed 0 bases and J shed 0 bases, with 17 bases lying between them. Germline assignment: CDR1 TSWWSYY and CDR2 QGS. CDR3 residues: CALGELSHPGLYTDKLIF. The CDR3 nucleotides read TGTGCTCTTGGGGAACTATCCCACCCTGGGCTGTACACCGATAAACTCATCTTT.

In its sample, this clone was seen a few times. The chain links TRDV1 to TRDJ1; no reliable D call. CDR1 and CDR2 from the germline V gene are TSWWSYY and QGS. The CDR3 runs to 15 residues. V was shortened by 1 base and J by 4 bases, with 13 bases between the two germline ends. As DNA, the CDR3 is TGTGCTCTTGGGGAACGGGCCAACGAGGGCGATAAACTCATCTTT. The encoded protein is CALGERANEGDKLIF.

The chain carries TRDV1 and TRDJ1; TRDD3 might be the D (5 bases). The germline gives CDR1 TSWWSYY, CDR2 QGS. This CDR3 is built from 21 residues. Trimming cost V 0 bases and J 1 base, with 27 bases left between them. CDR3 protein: CALGELSRGGGLSLSTDKLIF. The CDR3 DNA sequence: TGTGCTCTTGGGGAACTGAGTAGGGGGGGTGGGTTAAGTTTATCCACCGATAAACTCATCTTT.

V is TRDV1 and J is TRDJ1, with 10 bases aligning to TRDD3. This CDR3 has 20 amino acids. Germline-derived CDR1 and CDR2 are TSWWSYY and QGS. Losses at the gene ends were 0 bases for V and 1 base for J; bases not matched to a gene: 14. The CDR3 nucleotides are TGTGCTCTTGGGGAACTTGTTCCGACTGGGGGATGGGGGGGCACCGATAAACTCATCTTT. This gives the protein CALGELVPTGGWGGTDKLIF.